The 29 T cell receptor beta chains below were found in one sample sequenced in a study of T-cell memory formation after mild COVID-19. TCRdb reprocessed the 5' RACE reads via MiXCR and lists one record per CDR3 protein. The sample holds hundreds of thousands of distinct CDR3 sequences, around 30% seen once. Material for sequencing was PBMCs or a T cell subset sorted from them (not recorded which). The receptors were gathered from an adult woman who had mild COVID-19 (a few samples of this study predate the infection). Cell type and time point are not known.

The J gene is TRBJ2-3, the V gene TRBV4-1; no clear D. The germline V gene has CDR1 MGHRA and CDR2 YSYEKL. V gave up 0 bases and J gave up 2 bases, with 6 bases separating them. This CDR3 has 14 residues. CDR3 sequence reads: CASSQDDDTDTQYF. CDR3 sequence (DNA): TGCGCCAGCAGCCAAGATGACGACACAGATACGCAGTATTTT.

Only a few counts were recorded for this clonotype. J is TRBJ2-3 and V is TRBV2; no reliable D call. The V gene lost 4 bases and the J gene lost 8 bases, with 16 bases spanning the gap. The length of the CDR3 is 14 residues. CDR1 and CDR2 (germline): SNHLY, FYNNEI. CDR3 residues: CASSGSRAGGTQYF. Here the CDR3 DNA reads TGTGCCAGCAGTGGTTCCCGCGCTGGTGGTACGCAGTATTTT.

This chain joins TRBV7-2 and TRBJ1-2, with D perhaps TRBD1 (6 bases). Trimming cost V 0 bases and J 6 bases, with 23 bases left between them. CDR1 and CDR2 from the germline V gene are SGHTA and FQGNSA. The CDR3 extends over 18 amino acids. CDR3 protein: CASSLAYPPGGGRNGYTF. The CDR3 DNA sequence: TGTGCCAGCAGCTTAGCATACCCCCCCGGAGGGGGGAGGAATGGCTACACCTTC.

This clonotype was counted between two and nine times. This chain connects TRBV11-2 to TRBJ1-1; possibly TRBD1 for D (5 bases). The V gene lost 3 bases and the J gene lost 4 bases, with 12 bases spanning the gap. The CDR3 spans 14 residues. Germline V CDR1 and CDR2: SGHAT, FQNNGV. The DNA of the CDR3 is TGTGCCAGCAGCTTTGGGGTGGGGGGCACTGAAGCTTTCTTT. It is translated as CASSFGVGGTEAFF. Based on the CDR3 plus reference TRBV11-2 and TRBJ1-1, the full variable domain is EAGVAQSPRYKIIEKRQSVAFWCNPISGHATLYWYQQILGQGPKLLIQFQNNGVVDDSQLPKDRFSAERLKGVDSTLKIQPAKLEDSAVYLCASSFGVGGTEAFFGQGTRLTVV.

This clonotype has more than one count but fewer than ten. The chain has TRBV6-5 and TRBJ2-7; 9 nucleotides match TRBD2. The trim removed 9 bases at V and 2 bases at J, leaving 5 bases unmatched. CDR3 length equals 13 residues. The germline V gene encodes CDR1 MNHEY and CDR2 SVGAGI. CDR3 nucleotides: TGTGCCAGTGGACTAGCGAACCCCTACGAGCAGTACTTC. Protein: CASGLANPYEQYF.

The chain's CDR3 is CATSPGTFSGSNQPQHF. The CDR3 bases are TGTGCCACCAGCCCTGGGACCTTTTCAGGGAGCAATCAGCCCCAGCATTTT. The chain recombines TRBV24-1 with TRBJ1-5, with D possibly TRBD1 on 5 matching bases. Trimming pared 7 bases from V and 1 base from J, leaving 19 bases between. Germline CDR1 KGHDR, CDR2 SFDVKD. CDR3 length equals 17 residues.

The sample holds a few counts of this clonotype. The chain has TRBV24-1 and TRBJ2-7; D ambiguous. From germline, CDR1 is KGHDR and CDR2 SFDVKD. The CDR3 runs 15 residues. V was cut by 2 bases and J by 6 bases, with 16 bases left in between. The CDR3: CATSDSQITHGEQYF. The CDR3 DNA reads TGTGCCACCAGTGATTCTCAGATCACGCACGGCGAGCAGTACTTC.

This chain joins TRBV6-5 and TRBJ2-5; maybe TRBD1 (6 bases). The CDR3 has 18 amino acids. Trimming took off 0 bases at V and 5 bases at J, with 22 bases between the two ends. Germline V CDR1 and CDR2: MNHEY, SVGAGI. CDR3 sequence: CASSYSYSGEPLSETQYF. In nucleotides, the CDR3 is TGTGCCAGCAGTTACTCCTACTCAGGGGAGCCCCTAAGCGAGACCCAGTACTTC.

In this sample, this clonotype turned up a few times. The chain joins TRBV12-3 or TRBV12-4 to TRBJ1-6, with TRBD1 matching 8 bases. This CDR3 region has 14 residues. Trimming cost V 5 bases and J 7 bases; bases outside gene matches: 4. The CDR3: CASSLTGANSPLHF. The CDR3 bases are TGTGCCAGCAGTCTGACAGGGGCGAATTCACCCCTCCACTTT.

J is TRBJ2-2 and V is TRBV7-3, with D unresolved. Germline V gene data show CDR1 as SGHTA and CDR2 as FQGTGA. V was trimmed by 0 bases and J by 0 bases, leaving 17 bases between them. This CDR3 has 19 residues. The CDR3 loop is CASSLTGGTIYANTGELFF. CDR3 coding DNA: TGTGCCAGCAGCTTAACCGGCGGCACGATATACGCGAACACCGGGGAGCTGTTTTTT.

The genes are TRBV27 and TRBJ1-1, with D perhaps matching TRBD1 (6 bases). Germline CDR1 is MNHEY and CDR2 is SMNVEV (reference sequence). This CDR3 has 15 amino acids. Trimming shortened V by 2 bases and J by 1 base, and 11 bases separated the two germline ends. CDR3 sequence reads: CASSLSGGSNTEAFF. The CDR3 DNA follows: TGTGCCAGCAGTTTAAGCGGGGGCTCGAACACTGAAGCTTTCTTT.

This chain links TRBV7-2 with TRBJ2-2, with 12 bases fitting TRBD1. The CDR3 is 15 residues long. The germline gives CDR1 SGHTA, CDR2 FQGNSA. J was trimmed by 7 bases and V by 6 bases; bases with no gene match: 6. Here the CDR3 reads CASRAGQGAIGELFF. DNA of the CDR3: TGTGCCAGCAGGGCGGGACAGGGGGCGATCGGGGAGCTGTTTTTT.

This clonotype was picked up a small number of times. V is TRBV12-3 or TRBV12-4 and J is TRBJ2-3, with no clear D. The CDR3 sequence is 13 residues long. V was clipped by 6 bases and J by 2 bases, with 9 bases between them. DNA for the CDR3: TGTGCCAGCAGCCCGGGCGTCACAGATACGCAGTATTTT. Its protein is CASSPGVTDTQYF.

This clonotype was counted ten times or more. In nucleotides, the CDR3 is TGTGCCAGCAGTTTGGGACAGCGAAACACTGAAGCTTTCTTT. This translates into CASSLGQRNTEAFF. The genes are TRBV12-3 or TRBV12-4 and TRBJ1-1, with 7 bases that match TRBD1. V lost 3 bases and J lost 2; bases outside the gene matches: 3. The CDR3 spans 14 residues.

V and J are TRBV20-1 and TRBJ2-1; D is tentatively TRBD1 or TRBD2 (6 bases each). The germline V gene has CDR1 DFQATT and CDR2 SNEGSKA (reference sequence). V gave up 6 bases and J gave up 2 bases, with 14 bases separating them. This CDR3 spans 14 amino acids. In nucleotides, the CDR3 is TGCAGTGCACCCCGGGGGCCCCCCTACAATGAGCAGTTCTTC. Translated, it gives CSAPRGPPYNEQFF.

This CDR3 is CASSGGVAGELFF. CDR3 sequence (DNA): TGTGCCAGCAGCGGCGGAGTGGCTGGGGAGCTGTTTTTT. The chain employs TRBV5-6 and TRBJ2-2; D not resolved. This CDR3 is 13 amino acids long. The germline CDR1 and CDR2 sequences are SGHDT and YYEEEE. V was shortened by 4 bases and J by 8 bases, with 12 bases between the two germline ends.

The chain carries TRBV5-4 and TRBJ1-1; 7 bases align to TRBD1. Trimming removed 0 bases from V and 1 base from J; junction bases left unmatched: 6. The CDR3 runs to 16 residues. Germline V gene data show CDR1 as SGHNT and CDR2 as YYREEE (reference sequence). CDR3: CASSLVAGGSNTEAFF. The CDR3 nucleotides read TGTGCCAGCAGCTTGGTCGCAGGGGGTTCGAACACTGAAGCTTTCTTT.

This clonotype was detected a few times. The CDR3 DNA follows: TGTGCCAGCAGCTTCGCCGGCGGTCCCAATCAGCCCCAGCATTTT. It translates to CASSFAGGPNQPQHF. This chain connects TRBV11-2 to TRBJ1-5; D not certain. V lost 3 bases and J lost 3, with 12 bases in between. Germline loops: CDR1 SGHAT, CDR2 FQNNGV. The length of the CDR3 is 15 residues.

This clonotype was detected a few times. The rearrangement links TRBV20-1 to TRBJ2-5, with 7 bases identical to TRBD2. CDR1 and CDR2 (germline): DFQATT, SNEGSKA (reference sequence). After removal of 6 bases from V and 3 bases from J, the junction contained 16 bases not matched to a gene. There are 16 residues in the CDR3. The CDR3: CSARSRVKGLKETQYF. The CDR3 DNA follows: TGCAGTGCCCGATCCAGGGTTAAGGGACTAAAAGAGACCCAGTACTTC.

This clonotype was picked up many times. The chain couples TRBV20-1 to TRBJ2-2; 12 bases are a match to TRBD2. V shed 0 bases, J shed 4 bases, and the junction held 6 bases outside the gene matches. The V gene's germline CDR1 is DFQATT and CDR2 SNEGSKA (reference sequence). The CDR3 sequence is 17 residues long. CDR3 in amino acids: CSARDPSLAGGTGELFF. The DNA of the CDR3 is TGCAGTGCTAGAGATCCTTCACTAGCGGGGGGCACCGGGGAGCTGTTTTTT.

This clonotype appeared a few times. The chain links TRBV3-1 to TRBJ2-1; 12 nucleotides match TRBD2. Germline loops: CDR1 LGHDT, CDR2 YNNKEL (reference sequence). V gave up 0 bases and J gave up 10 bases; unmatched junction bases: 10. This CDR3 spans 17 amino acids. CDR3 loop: CASSQDSLAGGPKEQFF. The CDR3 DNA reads TGTGCCAGCAGCCAAGATTCCCTAGCGGGAGGGCCAAAGGAGCAGTTCTTC.

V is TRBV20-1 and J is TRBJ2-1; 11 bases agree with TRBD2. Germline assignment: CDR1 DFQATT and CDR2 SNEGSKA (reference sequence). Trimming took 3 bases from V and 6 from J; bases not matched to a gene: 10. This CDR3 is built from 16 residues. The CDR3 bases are TGCAGTGCTAGCCTAAGGAGGCTAGCGGGGGGCAATGAGCAGTTCTTC. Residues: CSASLRRLAGGNEQFF.

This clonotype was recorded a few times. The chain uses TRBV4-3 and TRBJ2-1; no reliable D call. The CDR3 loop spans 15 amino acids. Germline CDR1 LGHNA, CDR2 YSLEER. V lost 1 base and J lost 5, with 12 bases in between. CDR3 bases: TGCGCCAGCAGCCAAGGAGACCCCAGCAACAATGAGCAGTTCTTC. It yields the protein CASSQGDPSNNEQFF.

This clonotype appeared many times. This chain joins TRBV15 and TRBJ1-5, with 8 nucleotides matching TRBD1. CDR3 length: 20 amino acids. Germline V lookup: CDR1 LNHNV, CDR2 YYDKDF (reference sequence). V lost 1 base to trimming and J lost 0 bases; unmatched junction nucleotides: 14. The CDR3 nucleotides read TGTGCCACCAGCAGAGTAAGCGTAGGACAGGGACTTTATAGCAATCAGCCCCAGCATTTT. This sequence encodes CATSRVSVGQGLYSNQPQHF.

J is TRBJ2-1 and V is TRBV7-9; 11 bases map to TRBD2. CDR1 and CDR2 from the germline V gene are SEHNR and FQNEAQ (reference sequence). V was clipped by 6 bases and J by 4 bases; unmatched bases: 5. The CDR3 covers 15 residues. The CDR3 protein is CASSWTSGRYNEQFF. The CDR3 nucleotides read TGTGCCAGCAGTTGGACTAGCGGGCGATACAATGAGCAGTTCTTC.

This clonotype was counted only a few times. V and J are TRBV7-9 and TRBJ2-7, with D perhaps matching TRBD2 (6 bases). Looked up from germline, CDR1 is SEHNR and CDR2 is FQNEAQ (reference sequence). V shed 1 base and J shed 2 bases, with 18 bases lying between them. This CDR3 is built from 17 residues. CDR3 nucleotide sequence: TGTGCCAGCAGCTTAGGGGGGGACGGCACGTTCCCCTACGAGCAGTACTTC. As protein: CASSLGGDGTFPYEQYF.

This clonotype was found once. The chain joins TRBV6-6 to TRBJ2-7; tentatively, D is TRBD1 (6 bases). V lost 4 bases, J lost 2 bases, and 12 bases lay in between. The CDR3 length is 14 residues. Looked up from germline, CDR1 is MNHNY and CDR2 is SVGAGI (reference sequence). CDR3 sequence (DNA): TGTGCCAGCAGTTCTTCTACAGGGACCTACGAGCAGTACTTC. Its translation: CASSSSTGTYEQYF.

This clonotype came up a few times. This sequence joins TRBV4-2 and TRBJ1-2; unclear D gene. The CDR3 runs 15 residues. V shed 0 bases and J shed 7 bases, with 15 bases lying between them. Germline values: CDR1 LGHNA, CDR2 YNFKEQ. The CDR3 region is CASSQDGPSSAGYTF. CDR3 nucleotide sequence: TGTGCCAGCAGCCAAGATGGGCCGTCGTCCGCTGGCTACACCTTC.

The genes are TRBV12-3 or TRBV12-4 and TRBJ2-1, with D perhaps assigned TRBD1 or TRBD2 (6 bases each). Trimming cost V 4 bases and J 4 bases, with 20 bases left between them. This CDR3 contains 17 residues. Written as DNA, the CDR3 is TGTGCCAGCAGTTCGAGAGGGGGGTCAAGCTTTTACAATGAGCAGTTCTTC. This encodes CASSSRGGSSFYNEQFF.